The present T cell receptor (beta chain) was sequenced within a study of immune characterization of retroperitoneal liposarcoma. TCRdb reprocessed the PCR reads via MiXCR and lists one record per CDR3 protein. The sample lists about 7,600 distinct CDR3 sequences, just over 40% occurring once. This clonotype is judged medium-sized. With 7 bases clipped from V and 5 bases from J, the junction kept 16 bases outside the gene matches. From germline, CDR1 is SGHTA and CDR2 FQGNSA. CDR3 length: 18 amino acids. Material for sequencing was tumor tissue. V is TRBV7-2 and J is TRBJ2-5, with 13 bases identical to TRBD2. This clonotype was sampled from a male donor with retroperitoneal liposarcoma. CDR3 loop: CASMLGTSGIAGGETQYF. In DNA, the CDR3 is TGTGCCAGCATGCTCGGGACTAGCGGGATCGCGGGGGGGGAGACCCAGTACTTC.